This T cell receptor (beta chain) was identified during a study of control samples from healthy donors and cancer patients. Only in-frame clones appear in the TCRdb table, and some are missing; sequencing was by immunoSEQ multiplex PCR. Here the sample spans about 75,000 clones, approximately 88% being singletons. With 10 bases clipped from V and 4 bases from J, the junction kept 9 bases outside the gene matches. The germline gives CDR1 MNHEY, CDR2 SMNVEV (reference sequence). This CDR3 comprises 14 residues. The chain employs TRBV27 and TRBJ2-2; 7 bases map to TRBD1. Sequenced material: blood. This sequence originates from a middle-aged man in good health. In nucleotides, the CDR3 is TGTGCCACCACACGACAGGGTTCCACCGGGGAGCTGTTTTTT. Protein product: CATTRQGSTGELFF.